The 20 T cell receptor beta chains given below trace back to one sample, sequenced in a study of read filtering for tumor transcriptome and immune sequencing. From 350 to 500 ng of RNA, a library with molecular barcoded alpha/delta and beta/gamma adaptors was made. TCRdb re-derived calls from the reads in MiXCR, one entry per CDR3 protein. The top ten hold around 9.9% of the sample, which has roughly 59,000 distinct CDR3 sequences, around 19% seen once. Sequencing was carried out using a population of CD138-negative cells sorted from bone marrow. These TCRs come from a donor aged 40 or over with multiple myeloma.

The chain uses TRBV19 and TRBJ2-7; D is unresolved. Trimming removed 3 bases from V and 7 bases from J, with 13 bases in between. CDR1 is LNHDA and CDR2 is SQIVND in the germline V gene (reference sequence). The CDR3 sequence is 13 residues long. This CDR3 is CASSISPGLEQYF. The CDR3 bases are TGTGCCAGTAGTATTTCCCCCGGGCTAGAGCAGTACTTC.

This clonotype has ten or more counts. The chain combines TRBV6-6 with TRBJ1-5; D gene uncertain. The germline V gene has CDR1 MNHNY and CDR2 SVGAGI (reference sequence). The CDR3 is 13 amino acids. Trimming left V 2 bases short and J 3 bases short, with 5 bases between. The CDR3 DNA is TGTGCCAGCAGTTACGGTGACAATCAGCCCCAGCATTTT. It specifies CASSYGDNQPQHF.

This clonotype has at least ten counts. This chain links TRBV19 with TRBJ2-7, with D maybe TRBD1 (5 bases). The CDR3 has 14 residues. Looked up from germline, CDR1 is LNHDA and CDR2 is SQIVND (reference sequence). Trimming took off 10 bases at V and 2 bases at J, with 18 bases between the two ends. CDR3 DNA: TGTGCCACCAAGGAGACAGCAGATACCTACGAGCAGTACTTC. Protein product: CATKETADTYEQYF.

A note on this clonotype: This may be a read error: a much more frequent sequence differs by one nucleotide. The chain carries TRBV29-1 and TRBJ2-4; the D gene could be TRBD1 or TRBD2 (6 bases each). V was trimmed by 4 bases and J by 3 bases, leaving 13 bases between them. CDR3 length: 14 residues. Germline V gives CDR1 SQVTM, CDR2 ANQGSEA. This CDR3 is CSVVNEGGKNIQYF. In DNA, the CDR3 is TGCAGCGTTGTCAATGAGGGGGGCAAAAACATTCAGTACTTC.

This clonotype has only a few counts. This chain uses TRBV29-1 with TRBJ1-2; D gene uncertain. Germline CDR1 and CDR2: SQVTM and ANQGSEA. Trimming removed 2 bases from V and 4 bases from J, with 14 bases in between. The CDR3 has 14 residues. The CDR3 sequence is CSVEPGSETYGYTF. In DNA form, the CDR3 reads TGCAGCGTTGAACCCGGATCGGAAACCTATGGCTACACCTTC.

This clonotype was observed at least ten times. The chain is built from TRBV9 and TRBJ2-1, with 8 positions matching TRBD2. CDR3 size: 16 residues. After removal of 0 bases from V and 2 bases from J, the junction contained 4 bases not matched to a gene. The germline CDR1 and CDR2 sequences are SGDLS and YYNGEE. The CDR3 region is CASSVAGRGAYNEQFF. In nucleotides, the CDR3 is TGTGCCAGCAGCGTAGCAGGGCGGGGGGCCTACAATGAGCAGTTCTTC. Complete variable domain (other parts from reference TRBV9 and TRBJ2-1): DSGVTQTPKHLITATGQRVTLRCSPRSGDLSVYWYQQSLDQGLQFLIQYYNGEERAKGNILERFSAQQFPDLHSELNLSSLELGDSALYFCASSVAGRGAYNEQFFGPGTRLTVL.

This clonotype was seen more than once but under ten times. This rearrangement joins TRBV6-5 to TRBJ1-3; 8 nucleotides align to TRBD1. After removal of 3 bases from V and 0 bases from J, the junction contained 4 bases not matched to a gene. The CDR3 consists of 16 residues. Germline CDR1 and CDR2: MNHEY and SVGAGI. The chain's CDR3 is CASSYTGTGSGNTIYF. The CDR3 coding sequence is TGTGCCAGCAGTTATACCGGGACAGGCTCTGGAAACACCATATATTTT.

Concerning this clonotype: A much bigger clone sits one base away, suggesting this may be a read error. The chain combines TRBV5-1 with TRBJ2-2; a possible D gene is TRBD1 (5 bases). Germline V gene lookup returns CDR1 SGHRS and CDR2 YFSETQ. The CDR3 extends over 15 amino acids. Trimming removed 3 bases from V and 3 bases from J, with 12 bases in between. CDR3 amino acids: CASSSEGVDTGELFF. For the CDR3, the DNA is TGCGCCAGCAGCTCGGAAGGGGTGGACACCGGGGAGCTGTTTTTT.

This clonotype appeared many times. The V and J genes are TRBV29-1 and TRBJ2-1; TRBD2 matches at 10 bases. Germline CDR1 SQVTM, CDR2 ANQGSEA. The J segment lost 6 bases and the V segment lost 6 bases, leaving 2 bases of the junction unmatched. The CDR3 is 12 amino acids. CDR3 residues: CSVPSGSNEQFF. The CDR3 region has the DNA TGCAGCGTCCCTAGCGGGAGCAATGAGCAGTTCTTC.

The rearrangement uses TRBV5-1 and TRBJ2-7; possibly TRBD2 for D (6 bases). V dropped 1 base and J dropped 6 bases, with 11 bases sitting between them. Germline-derived CDR1 and CDR2 are SGHRS and YFSETQ. The CDR3 sequence is 13 residues long. The DNA of the CDR3 is TGCGCCAGCAGCTTGTCGGACGGGAGCGAGCAGTACTTC. This codes for CASSLSDGSEQYF.

Ten or more counts support this clonotype. This chain connects TRBV15 to TRBJ1-4; D not resolved. This CDR3 is built from 15 residues. CDR1 LNHNV and CDR2 YYDKDF come from the germline V gene (reference sequence). Between the trimmed V and J ends, which lost 0 bases and 0 bases, there was a span of 5 bases. This CDR3 is CATSREGTTNEKLFF. The CDR3 DNA sequence: TGTGCCACCAGCAGAGAAGGAACAACTAATGAAAAACTGTTTTTT.

This clonotype was observed many times. This rearrangement joins TRBV29-1 to TRBJ1-4, with D perhaps matching TRBD1 (6 bases). The CDR3 consists of 14 residues. V lost 6 bases and J 8 bases, leaving 19 bases between the germline ends. Germline V gene sequence: CDR1 SQVTM, CDR2 ANQGSEA. CDR3 nucleotide sequence: TGCAGCGTGAAGGCGGGGACATTGGGAGAAAAACTGTTTTTT. This gives the protein CSVKAGTLGEKLFF.

At least ten counts were recorded for this clonotype. This chain links TRBV24-1 with TRBJ2-6, with D perhaps TRBD1 (5 bases). The CDR3 runs to 17 residues. Germline V lookup: CDR1 KGHDR, CDR2 SFDVKD. The V and J ends lost 1 base and 0 bases respectively, with 9 bases between them. The CDR3 reads CATSDFPQASGANVLTF. CDR3 bases: TGTGCCACCAGTGATTTTCCACAGGCCTCTGGGGCCAACGTCCTGACTTTC.

In this sample, this clonotype turned up a few times. V is TRBV5-1 and J is TRBJ2-3; TRBD2 matches 8 bases. The V gene's germline CDR1 is SGHRS and CDR2 YFSETQ. The CDR3 spans 17 residues. V shed 0 bases, J shed 1 base, and the junction held 7 bases outside the gene matches. CDR3: CASSLEVLAGRTDTQYF. CDR3 DNA: TGCGCCAGCAGCTTGGAGGTCCTAGCGGGTCGCACAGATACGCAGTATTTT.

The chain carries TRBV25-1 and TRBJ2-5, with 8 nucleotides matching TRBD2. Germline assignment: CDR1 MGHDK and CDR2 SYGVNS. CDR3 length equals 15 residues. Losses at the gene ends were 1 base for V and 2 bases for J; bases not matched to a gene: 3. In DNA, the CDR3 is TGTGCCAGCAGTGAATTTGCGGGAGGTCAAGAGACCCAGTACTTC. Protein: CASSEFAGGQETQYF.

There are many counts of this clonotype. The genes are TRBV20-1 and TRBJ2-7; D unresolved. Deletions cut 0 bases from V and 3 bases from J, with 9 bases between. The CDR3 is 13 amino acids. Per germline, CDR1 DFQATT and CDR2 SNEGSKA (reference sequence). The CDR3 DNA sequence: TGCAGTGCTAGAGAGAGAGCAAACTACGAGCAGTACTTC. Translation: CSARERANYEQYF.

As for this clonotype: A much larger clone differs by one base, so this may be a read error. This CDR3 is missing its conserved last phenylalanine or tryptophan, likely due to a read error. The rearrangement uses TRBV7-9 and TRBJ2-5; 7 bases are shared with TRBD1. CDR3 length equals 16 residues. V trimming: 4 bases; J trimming: 5 bases; junction bases outside the gene matches: 13. Germline CDR1 and CDR2: SEHNR and FQNEAQ (reference sequence). The CDR3 protein is CASSSDRDGVRETQYL. CDR3 DNA sequence: TGTGCCAGCAGCTCCGACAGGGACGGTGTTAGGGAGACCCAGTACCTC.

This clonotype came up many times. This sequence joins TRBV20-1 and TRBJ2-3; D assignment may be TRBD1 or TRBD2 (5 bases each). Germline lookup yields CDR1 DFQATT and CDR2 SNEGSKA (reference sequence). CDR3 length: 13 amino acids. V was trimmed by 7 bases and J by 6 bases, leaving 17 bases between them. DNA for the CDR3: TGCAGTGTAGGTGGGACGACCAGCGATACGCAGTATTTT. It encodes CSVGGTTSDTQYF.

This clonotype was picked up many times. V usage is TRBV29-1 and J usage is TRBJ2-3; the D gene is possibly TRBD2 (5 bases). Germline CDR1 reads SQVTM; CDR2 reads ANQGSEA. V lost 3 bases to trimming and J lost 4 bases, with 11 bases between them. This CDR3 spans 13 amino acids. The CDR3 here is CSVELAGADTQYF. The CDR3 DNA reads as TGCAGCGTTGAGCTAGCCGGGGCAGATACGCAGTATTTT.

This clonotype is deemed medium-sized. A read error may account for a junction end that differs from germline. The chain uses TRBV7-9 and TRBJ2-1, with 7 bases fitting TRBD1. Germline lookup yields CDR1 SEHNR and CDR2 FQNEAQ (reference sequence). The CDR3 sequence is 14 residues long. Here the CDR3 reads CASSLAGGYDEQFF. The CDR3 DNA reads as TGTGCCAGCAGCTTAGCAGGGGGCTACGATGAGCAGTTCTTC.